This entry lists 5 T cell receptor beta chains sequenced from one sample in a study of shared clonotypes between healthy human individuals. CD45RO-negative, CCR7-positively selected cells formed the naive CD8 fraction, excluding terminally differentiated effector memory CD45RA+ cells. Libraries were prepared by immunoSEQ multiplex PCR; TCRdb keeps only in-frame clonotypes and omits some of them. The table has some 2.1 million clones, about 95% seen once. Sequenced sample: naive CD8+ T cells sorted from blood. The receptors derive from a man aged 18-30 years in good health.

The genes are TRBV30 and TRBJ1-4; 10 bases fit TRBD1. Germline CDR1 and CDR2: GTSNPN and SVGIG (reference sequence). The V and J ends lost 0 bases and 11 bases, in that order; junction bases with no gene match: 3. This CDR3 contains 13 residues. CDR3: CAWSVQTGGKLFF. The CDR3 region has the DNA TGTGCCTGGAGTGTACAGACAGGGGGCAAACTGTTTTTT. The whole variable domain, filled in from reference TRBV30 and TRBJ1-4, reads SQTIHQWPATLVQPVGSPLSLECTVEGTSNPNLYWYRQAAGRGLQLLFYSVGIGQISSEVPQNLSASRPQDRQFILSSKKLLLSDSGFYLCAWSVQTGGKLFFGSGTQLSVL.

This chain joins TRBV7-9 and TRBJ1-2, with TRBD1 as a possible D gene (6 bases). Germline lookup yields CDR1 SEHNR and CDR2 FQNEAQ (reference sequence). V lost 5 bases and J lost 0, with 19 bases in between. CDR3 length: 17 residues. The CDR3: CASSPSGAGEPNYGYTF. In DNA form, the CDR3 reads TGTGCCAGCAGCCCATCCGGCGCAGGGGAACCTAACTATGGCTACACCTTC. The full variable domain, its missing parts supplied by reference TRBV7-9 and TRBJ1-2, is DTGVSQNPRHKITKRGQNVTFRCDPISEHNRLYWYRQTLGQGPEFLTYFQNEAQLEKSRLLSDRFSAERPKGSFSTLEIQRTEQGDSAMYLCASSPSGAGEPNYGYTFGSGTRLTVV.

The chain couples TRBV5-1 to TRBJ1-6; 8 nucleotides match TRBD1. Germline V gives CDR1 SGHRS, CDR2 YFSETQ. The CDR3 loop spans 15 amino acids. J gave up 6 bases and V 1 base, and 3 bases lay outside the gene matches. The CDR3 DNA reads as TGCGCCAGCAGCTTGACGGGACAGGTTAATTCACCCCTCCACTTT. It is translated as CASSLTGQVNSPLHF. Drawing the rest from reference TRBV5-1 and TRBJ1-6, the complete variable domain is KAGVTQTPRYLIKTRGQQVTLSCSPISGHRSVSWYQQTPGQGLQFLFEYFSETQRNKGNFPGRFSGRQFSNSRSEMNVSTLELGDSALYLCASSLTGQVNSPLHFGNGTRLTVT.

The gene calls are TRBV19 and TRBJ1-2; D is uncertain. Per the germline V gene, CDR1 is LNHDA and CDR2 is SQIVND (reference sequence). V was cut by 6 bases and J by 4 bases, with 18 bases left in between. The CDR3 contains 15 residues. The CDR3 sequence: CASSGSGPDGYGYTF. The CDR3 DNA is TGTGCCAGTAGCGGTTCAGGACCCGATGGCTATGGCTACACCTTC.

V usage is TRBV5-1 and J usage is TRBJ1-4; a weak D match, TRBD1 (5 bases). The CDR3 totals 17 residues. V dropped 0 bases and J dropped 2 bases, with 14 bases sitting between them. Germline loops: CDR1 SGHRS, CDR2 YFSETQ. The CDR3 loop is CASSLDYAGGTNEKLFF. CDR3 nucleotides: TGCGCCAGCAGCTTGGATTATGCGGGGGGGACTAATGAAAAACTGTTTTTT.